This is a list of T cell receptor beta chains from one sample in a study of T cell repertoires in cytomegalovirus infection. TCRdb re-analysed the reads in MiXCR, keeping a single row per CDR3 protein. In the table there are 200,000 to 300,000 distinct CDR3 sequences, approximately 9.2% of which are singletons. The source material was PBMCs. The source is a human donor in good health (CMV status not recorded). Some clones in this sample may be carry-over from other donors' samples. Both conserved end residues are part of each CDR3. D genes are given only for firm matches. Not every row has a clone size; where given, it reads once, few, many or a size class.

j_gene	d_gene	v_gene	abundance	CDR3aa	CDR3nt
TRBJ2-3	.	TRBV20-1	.	CSAPARWSDTQYF	TGCAGTGCTCCCGCGAGGTGGTCAGATACGCAGTATTTT
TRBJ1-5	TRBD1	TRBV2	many	CASSANLGQGRTSNQPQHF	TGTGCCAGCAGCGCCAACCTGGGACAGGGAAGGACTAGCAATCAGCCCCAGCATTTT
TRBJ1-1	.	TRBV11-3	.	CASSEGYGGRNTEAFF	TGTGCCAGCAGCGAAGGGTACGGGGGGAGGAACACTGAAGCTTTCTTT
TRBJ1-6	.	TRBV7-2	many	CASSSRQEAYNSPLHF	TGTGCCAGCAGCTCGCGACAGGAGGCCTATAATTCACCCCTCCACTTT
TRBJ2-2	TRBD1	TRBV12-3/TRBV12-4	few	CASSLGPGQGIPGELFF	TGTGCCAGCAGTTTAGGACCGGGACAGGGGATCCCGGGGGAGCTGTTTTTT
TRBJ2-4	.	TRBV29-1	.	CSIRRSTHWAKNIQYF	TGCAGCATCCGAAGAAGTACCCACTGGGCCAAAAACATTCAGTACTTC
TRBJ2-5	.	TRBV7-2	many	CASSRGGTEETQYF	TGTGCCAGCAGCCGAGGGGGGACTGAAGAGACCCAGTACTTC
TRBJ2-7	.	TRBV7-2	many	CASSLSPAMRTNEQYF	TGTGCCAGCAGCTTAAGTCCCGCGATGCGCACGAACGAGCAGTACTTC
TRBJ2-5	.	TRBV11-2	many	CASSTGAGGNQETQYF	TGTGCCAGCAGCACCGGGGCCGGGGGAAATCAAGAGACCCAGTACTTC
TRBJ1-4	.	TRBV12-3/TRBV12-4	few	CASSLKQGNRKLFF	TGTGCCAGCAGTTTAAAACAGGGAAATCGAAAACTGTTTTTT
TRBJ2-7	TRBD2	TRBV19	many	CASSISRPGREGLEQYF	TGTGCCAGTAGTATTTCCCGGCCTGGGCGGGAGGGCCTCGAGCAGTACTTC
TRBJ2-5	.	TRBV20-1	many	CSAPAYQETQYF	TGCAGTGCCCCGGCGTACCAAGAGACCCAGTACTTC
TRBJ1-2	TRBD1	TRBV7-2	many	CASSYLTYRGRGANYGYTF	TGTGCCAGCAGCTACCTGACTTACAGGGGGCGGGGAGCTAACTATGGCTACACCTTC
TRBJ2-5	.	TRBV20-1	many	CSARKDSGETQYF	TGCAGTGCTAGAAAAGACTCAGGGGAGACCCAGTACTTC
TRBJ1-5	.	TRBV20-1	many	CSARDGSNQPQHF	TGCAGTGCTAGAGACGGTAGCAATCAGCCCCAGCATTTT
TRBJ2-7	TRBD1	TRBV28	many	CASSQQGLGYEQYF	TGTGCCAGCAGTCAACAGGGGTTAGGCTACGAGCAGTACTTC
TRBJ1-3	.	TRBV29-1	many	CSVGAASGNTIYF	TGCAGCGTTGGGGCAGCCTCTGGAAACACCATATATTTT
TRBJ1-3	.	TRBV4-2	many	CASSPLTGSSGNTIYF	TGTGCCAGCAGCCCGCTTACAGGCTCCTCTGGAAACACCATATATTTT
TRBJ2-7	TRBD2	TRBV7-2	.	CASSSGTRLREQYF	TGTGCCAGCAGTTCCGGGACTAGGCTGAGGGAGCAGTACTTC
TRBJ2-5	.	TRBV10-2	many	CASTVAQGVKETQYF	TGCGCCAGCACAGTTGCGCAGGGAGTAAAAGAGACCCAGTACTTC
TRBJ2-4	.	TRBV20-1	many	CSARDRASMAKNIQYF	TGCAGTGCGAGAGACCGGGCATCCATGGCCAAAAACATTCAGTACTTC
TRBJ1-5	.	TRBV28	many	CASSGTLANQPQHF	TGTGCCAGCAGTGGGACACTCGCCAATCAGCCCCAGCATTTT
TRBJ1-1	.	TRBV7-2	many	CASSLEVRGTEAFF	TGTGCCAGCAGCTTAGAAGTCAGGGGCACTGAAGCTTTCTTT
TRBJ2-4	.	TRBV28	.	CASSFFSATKNIQYF	TGTGCCAGCAGTTTTTTTAGCGCGACCAAAAACATTCAGTACTTC
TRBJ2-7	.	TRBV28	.	CASMWDGTYEQYF	TGTGCCAGCATGTGGGACGGTACCTACGAGCAGTACTTC
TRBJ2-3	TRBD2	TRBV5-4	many	CASSTALAGGLTDTQYF	TGTGCCAGCAGCACTGCTCTCGCGGGGGGACTCACAGATACGCAGTATTTT
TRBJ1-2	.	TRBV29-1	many	CSVEDHNYGYTF	TGCAGCGTTGAAGATCACAACTATGGCTACACCTTC
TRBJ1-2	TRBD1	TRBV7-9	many	CASSRGQGSDGYTF	TGTGCCAGCAGCCGGGGACAGGGGAGCGATGGCTACACCTTC
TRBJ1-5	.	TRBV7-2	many	CASSLWPDQPQHF	TGTGCCAGCAGCCTATGGCCCGATCAGCCCCAGCATTTT
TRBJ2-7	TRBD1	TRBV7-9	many	CASSQRIRPGTVYEQYF	TGTGCCAGCAGCCAAAGGATTAGGCCTGGGACAGTCTACGAGCAGTACTTC
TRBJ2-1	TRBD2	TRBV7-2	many	CASSLGLAYNEQFF	TGTGCCAGCAGCCTAGGACTAGCTTACAATGAGCAGTTCTTC
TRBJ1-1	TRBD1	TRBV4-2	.	CASSQLHTGEAEAFF	TGTGCCAGCAGCCAACTACATACAGGGGAGGCTGAAGCTTTCTTT
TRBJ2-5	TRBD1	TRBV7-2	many	CASRGTGLETQYF	TGTGCCAGCAGGGGGACAGGGCTGGAGACCCAGTACTTC
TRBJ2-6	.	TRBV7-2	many	CASSPNKLSSGANVLTF	TGTGCCAGCAGCCCCAATAAGTTGAGCTCTGGGGCCAACGTCCTGACTTTC
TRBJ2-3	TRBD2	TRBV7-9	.	CASSNLQRDVTDTQYF	TGTGCCAGCAGCAATCTCCAGCGGGACGTCACAGATACGCAGTATTTT
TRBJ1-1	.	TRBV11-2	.	CASSLGGAVNTEAFF	TGTGCCAGCAGCTTAGGGGGGGCGGTGAACACTGAAGCTTTCTTT
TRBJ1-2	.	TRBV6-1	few	CASSLWDSYGYTF	TGTGCCAGCAGTCTATGGGACTCCTATGGCTACACCTTC
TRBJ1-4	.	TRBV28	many	CAISGRGRGGGEKLFF	TGTGCCATCTCTGGAAGGGGGAGAGGGGGAGGCGAAAAACTGTTTTTT
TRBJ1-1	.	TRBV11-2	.	CASSPHTIRRRMLETEAFF	TGTGCCAGCAGCCCCCACACCATCCGGAGACGAATGCTCGAGACTGAAGCTTTCTTT
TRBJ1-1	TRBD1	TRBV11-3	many	CASRSQGPGMNTEAFF	TGTGCCAGCAGGTCACAGGGGCCTGGAATGAACACTGAAGCTTTCTTT